The rows below give T cell receptor beta chains drawn from one sample of a study of T cells in Graves' hyperthyroidism and ophthalmopathy. TCRdb reanalysed the multiplex PCR reads using MiXCR and keeps one entry per CDR3 protein. The sample records a few hundred thousand distinct CDR3 sequences, approximately 15% being singletons. Sequenced sample: blood. Receptors were obtained from a woman aged 18-35 years with Graves' hyperthyroidism that later progressed to Graves' ophthalmopathy. Each CDR3 is given with its conserved first and last residue. A D gene is named only where the DNA matches it firmly. Where a row states a size, it is once, few, many or the class of an expanded clone; other rows omit it.

clone size,J gene,V gene,D gene,CDR3 DNA,CDR3 protein
-,TRBJ2-7,TRBV7-9,TRBD2,TGTGCCAGCAGCTACCGGGGGACAGGGGGACTAGCGGGATTCTACGAGCAGTACTTC,CASSYRGTGGLAGFYEQYF
many,TRBJ2-2,TRBV5-1,-,TGCGCCAGCAGCTCCCCGAGTGGAACCGGGGAGCTGTTTTTT,CASSSPSGTGELFF
few,TRBJ1-3,TRBV20-1,-,TGCAGTGCTAGCACGGGCTTCGGAAACACCATATATTTT,CSASTGFGNTIYF
-,TRBJ2-1,TRBV9,-,TGTGCCAGCAGCGACACGGGGCTCGGGAATGAGCAGTTCTTC,CASSDTGLGNEQFF
-,TRBJ2-2,TRBV2,TRBD2,TGTGCCAGCAGTGATGAAAGATCGGCCGGGAGGTTCCCCAACACCGGGGAGCTGTTTTTT,CASSDERSAGRFPNTGELFF
many,TRBJ2-3,TRBV5-1,TRBD1,TGCGCCAGCAGCTTGGTCACAGGGGGGTCAGATACGCAGTATTTT,CASSLVTGGSDTQYF
-,TRBJ2-3,TRBV9,-,TGTGCCAGCAGCGTACCAGGGGATACACAAGGCGATACGCAGTATTTT,CASSVPGDTQGDTQYF
many,TRBJ2-7,TRBV20-1,-,TGCAGTGCTAGAGATTTATTAGCGCCAAGAATGGAGCAGTACTTC,CSARDLLAPRMEQYF
-,TRBJ2-7,TRBV19,TRBD2,TGTGCCAGTAGTGCAGGACTAGCCTACGAGCAGTACTTC,CASSAGLAYEQYF
many,TRBJ2-5,TRBV2,-,TGTGCCAGCAGTGAGGGGACCGGGAAAGGGGAGACCCAGTACTTC,CASSEGTGKGETQYF
many,TRBJ1-2,TRBV27,TRBD1,TGTGCCAGCACCACTGGGGGACAGGGGCCGCATGGCTACACCTTC,CASTTGGQGPHGYTF
-,TRBJ2-1,TRBV10-3,-,TGTGCCATCAGTGAGAGGGGATACAATGAGCAGTTCTTC,CAISERGYNEQFF
-,TRBJ1-6,TRBV28,-,TGTGCCAGCAGCTCCCGAGTCCCCTCACCCCTCCACTTT,CASSSRVPSPLHF
many,TRBJ2-2,TRBV7-9,-,TGTGCCAGCAGCTTATTCGTACCAGGGTTCACGGGGGAGCTGTTTTTT,CASSLFVPGFTGELFF
-,TRBJ2-7,TRBV7-9,-,TGTGCCAGCAGCTTAGCGGGGCCCCCGAGCTCCTACGAGCAGTACTTC,CASSLAGPPSSYEQYF
few,TRBJ2-2,TRBV7-3,TRBD1,TGTGCCAGCAGCCCTCCGGGACAGCCAGGGGGGGAGCTGTTTTTT,CASSPPGQPGGELFF
-,TRBJ2-4,TRBV30,-,TGTGCCTGGAGTGTACTGTTTGGGATCAAGGATAAAGACATTCAGTACTTC,CAWSVLFGIKDKDIQYF
few,TRBJ2-1,TRBV6-2/TRBV6-3,TRBD2,TGTGCCAGCGGAGGGACTAGCGGGAGTAGGGCGGTGAGGAATGAGCAGTTCTTC,CASGGTSGSRAVRNEQFF
-,TRBJ2-7,TRBV5-5,TRBD1,TGTGCCAGCAGCTTGTTATCCGGGGACAGGGGCTACGAGCAGTACTTC,CASSLLSGDRGYEQYF
-,TRBJ1-6,TRBV7-9,TRBD1,TGTGCCAGCAGCAGGGACAGGGATCGTTCACCCCTCCACTTT,CASSRDRDRSPLHF
few,TRBJ2-3,TRBV30,TRBD2,TGTGCCTGGACCCGGACTAGCGGGAGCACAGATACGCAGTATTTT,CAWTRTSGSTDTQYF
many,TRBJ2-1,TRBV12-3/TRBV12-4,-,TGTGCCAGCAGACCCTCCCCAGGGGAAATGTACAATGAGCAGTTCTTC,CASRPSPGEMYNEQFF
many,TRBJ2-3,TRBV28,TRBD2,TGTGCCAGCACTCACTATTACCTACTAGCGGGGAAAACAACTAGCACAGATACGCAGTATTTT,CASTHYYLLAGKTTSTDTQYF
few,TRBJ2-2,TRBV6-2/TRBV6-3,TRBD2,TGTGCCAGCAGTCCACCGGGACTAGACGCCGGGGAGCTGTTTTTT,CASSPPGLDAGELFF
many,TRBJ2-3,TRBV20-1,TRBD2,TGCAGTGCTAGTCCATCGACTAGCAGCAGCACAGATACGCAGTATTTT,CSASPSTSSSTDTQYF
many,TRBJ1-1,TRBV24-1,TRBD1,TGTGCCACCAGTGAGGGCAGGGGGCCAGCGAACACTGAAGCTTTCTTT,CATSEGRGPANTEAFF
many,TRBJ2-3,TRBV12-3/TRBV12-4,TRBD1,TGTGCCAGCAGTTTAGGGGGACAGGGGGCTACAGATACGCAGTATTTT,CASSLGGQGATDTQYF
many,TRBJ1-5,TRBV3-1,-,TGTGCCAGCAGCCAAGCCACAGGAAATCAGCCCCAGCATTTT,CASSQATGNQPQHF
many,TRBJ2-1,TRBV2,-,TGTGCCAGCAGTGCTTATAGCAGCAATGAGCAGTTCTTC,CASSAYSSNEQFF
-,TRBJ2-3,TRBV19,-,TGTGCCAGTAGAAGGGACCCTTGGTCTGGAGATACGCAGTATTTT,CASRRDPWSGDTQYF
-,TRBJ1-1,TRBV5-1,-,TGCACCAGCAGCTTGGGAGGATTGGACACTGAAGCTTTCTTT,CTSSLGGLDTEAFF
few,TRBJ1-2,TRBV9,-,TGTGCCAGCAGCGTAGACGGGGGGGTCTATGGCTACACCTTC,CASSVDGGVYGYTF
-,TRBJ2-1,TRBV9,-,TGTGCCAGCAGCGTAGCGGCGGACAATGAGCAGTTCTTC,CASSVAADNEQFF
many,TRBJ1-5,TRBV6-1,-,TGTGCCAGCAGACACCGGGACAACAATCAGCCCCAGCATTTT,CASRHRDNNQPQHF
many,TRBJ1-4,TRBV3-1,-,TGTGCCAGCAGCCGGGACATCGCAACTAATGAAAAACTGTTTTTT,CASSRDIATNEKLFF
-,TRBJ1-2,TRBV25-1,-,TGTGCCAGCAGAGATATGGGGACCGGAGGACAGGGCTACACCTTC,CASRDMGTGGQGYTF
-,TRBJ2-7,TRBV6-6,TRBD1,TGTGCCAGCAGTTACTCAACAGGGGGCGAGCAGTACTTC,CASSYSTGGEQYF
many,TRBJ1-5,TRBV28,-,TGTGCCAGCAGTTGGGCCTTGACAGAGGGTAATCAGCCCCAGCATTTT,CASSWALTEGNQPQHF
many,TRBJ1-1,TRBV3-1,-,TGTGCCAGCAGTCCGGCCGCCACTGAAGCTTTCTTT,CASSPAATEAFF
-,TRBJ2-7,TRBV25-1,TRBD1,TGTGCCAGCAGGAGGGGGGGGACAGGGGGCGGGGACGAGCAGTACTTC,CASRRGGTGGGDEQYF
few,TRBJ1-6,TRBV27,-,TGTGCCAGCAGTCAGGGTTCCCCTAATTCACCCCTCCACTTT,CASSQGSPNSPLHF
many,TRBJ1-5,TRBV20-1,-,TGCAGTGCTACTCCCGACGGGAGCAATCAGCCCCAGCATTTT,CSATPDGSNQPQHF
-,TRBJ1-2,TRBV20-1,-,TGCAGTGCTAGAGTGAGGGTAGGGGGTGGCTACACCTTC,CSARVRVGGGYTF
-,TRBJ2-5,TRBV25-1,TRBD2,TGTGCCAGCAGTGACTCCATAGCGGGAGCGGGGACCCAGTACTTC,CASSDSIAGAGTQYF
few,TRBJ2-6,TRBV6-1,-,TGTGCCAGCAGTGAATGGGAGTTCTCTGGGGCCAACGTCCTGACTTTC,CASSEWEFSGANVLTF
many,TRBJ2-1,TRBV7-9,-,TGTGCCAGCAGCCTCCCAGGTTTCTCCTACAATGAGCAGTTCTTC,CASSLPGFSYNEQFF
-,TRBJ2-7,TRBV15,TRBD1,TGTGCCACCAGGGGAGAAGAGGGGGCTCACTACGAGCAGTACTTC,CATRGEEGAHYEQYF
few,TRBJ2-7,TRBV4-1,TRBD2,TGCGCCAGCAGCCCTCCTAGCGGGGCCTACGAGCAGTACTTC,CASSPPSGAYEQYF
-,TRBJ1-2,TRBV5-1,TRBD1,TGCGCCAGCAGCTTGGCAGGGGGAAACGGCTACACCTTC,CASSLAGGNGYTF
many,TRBJ2-5,TRBV28,-,TGTGCCAGCAGCCTCGGACCTGCCCCCCAAGAGACCCAGTACTTC,CASSLGPAPQETQYF
once,TRBJ2-7,TRBV28,-,TGTGCCAGCAGACCTCCGGCAGGGGTCTACGAGCAGTACTTC,CASRPPAGVYEQYF
many,TRBJ2-1,TRBV2,TRBD2,TGTGCCAGCAGGGGAGGACTAGCGGGTTCCTACAATGAGCAGTTCTTC,CASRGGLAGSYNEQFF
-,TRBJ2-3,TRBV4-3,TRBD2,TGCGCCAGCACTATGCGACTAGCGGGAGCCACAGATACGCAGTATTTT,CASTMRLAGATDTQYF
-,TRBJ2-3,TRBV10-3,TRBD2,TGTGCCATCAGTGGCCTAGCGGGAGCATCCACAGATACGCAGTATTTT,CAISGLAGASTDTQYF
many,TRBJ2-7,TRBV20-1,TRBD2,TGCAGTGCTAGTCTAGCGGGTGCCGGTCGGCAGTACTTC,CSASLAGAGRQYF
-,TRBJ2-7,TRBV6-2/TRBV6-3,TRBD1,TGTGCCAGCAATACCTTAGACGGGACAGCCACCTACGAGCAGTACTTC,CASNTLDGTATYEQYF
-,TRBJ2-1,TRBV4-2,TRBD2,TGTGCCAGCAGCCAAGAAATCCAGCGGGAGAATGAGCAGTTCTTC,CASSQEIQRENEQFF
-,TRBJ1-6,TRBV19,TRBD1,TGTGCCAGTCGTCGGACAGGAGCCGATTCACCCCTCCACTTT,CASRRTGADSPLHF